These T cell receptor beta chains were read from a single sample in a study of PD-L1 blockade in urothelial cancer. Profiled with immunoSEQ multiplex PCR; TCRdb holds only in-frame clones, not every one. The table has 20,000 to 25,000 clones, about four fifths seen once. The specimen was PBMCs, collected around atezolizumab (anti-PD-L1) treatment. All receptors come from an older man with urothelial cancer. Each CDR3 is given with its conserved first and last residue. D genes are given only for firm matches. Some rows have no size entry. The others give once, few or many, or a class for an expanded clone.

CDR3 protein	CDR3 DNA	clone size	D gene	V gene	J gene
CASSYQTSGRDTQYF	TGTGCCAGCAGTTACCAGACTAGCGGGAGAGATACGCAGTATTTT	.	TRBD2	TRBV6-6	TRBJ2-3
CASSPPGHPAGNTIYF	TGTGCCAGCAGCCCCCCTGGGCACCCTGCTGGAAACACCATATATTTT	.	.	TRBV28	TRBJ1-3
CASSSSGRRHTDTQYF	TGTGCCAGCAGTTCTAGCGGGAGGAGGCACACAGATACGCAGTATTTT	.	TRBD2	TRBV28	TRBJ2-3
CASRGAPGGPYEQYF	TGCGCCAGCAGGGGAGCCCCAGGGGGCCCCTACGAGCAGTACTTC	once	TRBD1	TRBV5-1	TRBJ2-7
CASSLGPWGQGLDTQYF	TGTGCCAGCAGTTTGGGGCCCTGGGGACAGGGTTTAGATACGCAGTATTTT	.	TRBD1	TRBV27	TRBJ2-3
CASSPSGRALDTQYF	TGTGCCAGCAGTCCCAGCGGGAGGGCCCTCGATACGCAGTATTTT	.	TRBD2	TRBV27	TRBJ2-3
CASRSGTGGSNQPQHF	TGTGCCAGCAGATCCGGGACAGGGGGATCAAATCAGCCCCAGCATTTT	.	TRBD1	TRBV28	TRBJ1-5
CATRGGAMDTQYF	TGTGCCACCCGGGGGGGGGCGATGGATACGCAGTATTTT	.	TRBD2	TRBV6-6	TRBJ2-3
CASSEVPGVGYEQYF	TGTGCCAGCAGTGAAGTCCCAGGGGTAGGGTACGAGCAGTACTTC	.	.	TRBV6-1	TRBJ2-7
CASSSSGRAYEQYF	TGTGCCAGCAGTAGTAGCGGGAGGGCCTACGAGCAGTACTTC	.	TRBD2	TRBV6-6	TRBJ2-7
CASSLLRLDNPNTEAFF	TGTGCCAGCAGCTTACTCCGCCTTGACAACCCGAACACTGAAGCTTTCTTT	.	.	TRBV11-1	TRBJ1-1
CASSLDGSGDEKLFF	TGCGCCAGCAGCTTGGATGGGAGTGGGGATGAAAAACTGTTTTTT	.	.	TRBV5-1	TRBJ1-4
CASSLSTGGLNTEAFF	TGTGCCAGCAGTTTATCAACAGGGGGCCTGAACACTGAAGCTTTCTTT	.	TRBD1	TRBV27	TRBJ1-1
CASSYSGSPNEKLFF	TGTGCCAGCAGTTACTCGGGCAGTCCTAATGAAAAACTGTTTTTT	.	.	TRBV6-6	TRBJ1-4
CASRAGTGDPRDTEAFF	TGTGCCAGCAGAGCCGGGACAGGGGACCCTCGGGACACTGAAGCTTTCTTT	.	TRBD1	TRBV2	TRBJ1-1
CASSPPEDGNTEAFF	TGTGCCAGCAGCCCCCCGGAGGACGGTAACACTGAAGCTTTCTTT	.	.	TRBV5-8	TRBJ1-1
CARTGLADDEQFF	TGTGCCAGAACGGGACTAGCGGACGATGAGCAGTTCTTC	once	TRBD2	TRBV10-3	TRBJ2-1
CASSFDRVGNTIYF	TGTGCCAGCAGCTTCGACAGGGTTGGAAACACCATATATTTT	.	TRBD1	TRBV5-6	TRBJ1-3
CASSMTGKTNEKLFF	TGTGCCAGCAGCATGACAGGGAAAACTAATGAAAAACTGTTTTTT	.	TRBD1	TRBV7-8	TRBJ1-4
CASSLHRQESGNTIYF	TGTGCCAGCAGCTTGCACAGACAGGAATCTGGAAACACCATATATTTT	.	.	TRBV5-6	TRBJ1-3
CASSLSPGRETQYF	TGTGCCAGCAGCTTATCCCCAGGGCGGGAGACCCAGTACTTC	.	.	TRBV7-8	TRBJ2-5
CASSEVQGYQPQHF	TGTGCCAGCAGTGAGGTGCAGGGATATCAGCCCCAGCATTTT	few	.	TRBV2	TRBJ1-5
CASSLDRGQNGYTF	TGTGCCAGCAGCCTAGACAGGGGGCAGAATGGCTACACCTTC	.	TRBD1	TRBV9	TRBJ1-2
CASSLEGRETQYF	TGCGCCAGCAGCTTGGAAGGGAGAGAGACCCAGTACTTC	.	.	TRBV5-1	TRBJ2-5
CASSGGGASYEQYF	TGTGCCAGCAGCGGCGGGGGGGCTTCCTACGAGCAGTACTTC	.	TRBD2	TRBV28	TRBJ2-7
CASSPGQINEQYF	TGTGCCAGCTCACCAGGACAGATAAACGAGCAGTACTTC	.	.	TRBV18	TRBJ2-7
CAWSYRGTEAFF	TGTGCCTGGAGTTACAGGGGAACTGAAGCTTTCTTT	.	TRBD1	TRBV30	TRBJ1-1
CAVRGPGGYTEAFF	TGTGCCGTCCGCGGTCCAGGGGGCTATACTGAAGCTTTCTTT	.	TRBD1	TRBV10-3	TRBJ1-1
CATSRDLTDNEQFF	TGTGCCACCAGCAGAGATTTGACTGACAATGAGCAGTTCTTC	.	.	TRBV15	TRBJ2-1
CASSQVPGLGNEQFF	TGCGCCAGCAGCCAAGTCCCGGGACTGGGCAATGAGCAGTTCTTC	.	.	TRBV4-1	TRBJ2-1
CATRQGINTEAFF	TGTGCCACCAGACAGGGGATCAACACTGAAGCTTTCTTT	few	TRBD1	TRBV6-5	TRBJ1-1
CASTTWAGGTYEQYF	TGTGCCAGCACGACCTGGGCAGGGGGCACCTACGAGCAGTACTTC	.	TRBD1	TRBV6-1	TRBJ2-7
CASSQAGTGDEKLFF	TGTGCCAGCAGCCAAGCCGGGACAGGGGATGAAAAACTGTTTTTT	.	TRBD1	TRBV7-9	TRBJ1-4